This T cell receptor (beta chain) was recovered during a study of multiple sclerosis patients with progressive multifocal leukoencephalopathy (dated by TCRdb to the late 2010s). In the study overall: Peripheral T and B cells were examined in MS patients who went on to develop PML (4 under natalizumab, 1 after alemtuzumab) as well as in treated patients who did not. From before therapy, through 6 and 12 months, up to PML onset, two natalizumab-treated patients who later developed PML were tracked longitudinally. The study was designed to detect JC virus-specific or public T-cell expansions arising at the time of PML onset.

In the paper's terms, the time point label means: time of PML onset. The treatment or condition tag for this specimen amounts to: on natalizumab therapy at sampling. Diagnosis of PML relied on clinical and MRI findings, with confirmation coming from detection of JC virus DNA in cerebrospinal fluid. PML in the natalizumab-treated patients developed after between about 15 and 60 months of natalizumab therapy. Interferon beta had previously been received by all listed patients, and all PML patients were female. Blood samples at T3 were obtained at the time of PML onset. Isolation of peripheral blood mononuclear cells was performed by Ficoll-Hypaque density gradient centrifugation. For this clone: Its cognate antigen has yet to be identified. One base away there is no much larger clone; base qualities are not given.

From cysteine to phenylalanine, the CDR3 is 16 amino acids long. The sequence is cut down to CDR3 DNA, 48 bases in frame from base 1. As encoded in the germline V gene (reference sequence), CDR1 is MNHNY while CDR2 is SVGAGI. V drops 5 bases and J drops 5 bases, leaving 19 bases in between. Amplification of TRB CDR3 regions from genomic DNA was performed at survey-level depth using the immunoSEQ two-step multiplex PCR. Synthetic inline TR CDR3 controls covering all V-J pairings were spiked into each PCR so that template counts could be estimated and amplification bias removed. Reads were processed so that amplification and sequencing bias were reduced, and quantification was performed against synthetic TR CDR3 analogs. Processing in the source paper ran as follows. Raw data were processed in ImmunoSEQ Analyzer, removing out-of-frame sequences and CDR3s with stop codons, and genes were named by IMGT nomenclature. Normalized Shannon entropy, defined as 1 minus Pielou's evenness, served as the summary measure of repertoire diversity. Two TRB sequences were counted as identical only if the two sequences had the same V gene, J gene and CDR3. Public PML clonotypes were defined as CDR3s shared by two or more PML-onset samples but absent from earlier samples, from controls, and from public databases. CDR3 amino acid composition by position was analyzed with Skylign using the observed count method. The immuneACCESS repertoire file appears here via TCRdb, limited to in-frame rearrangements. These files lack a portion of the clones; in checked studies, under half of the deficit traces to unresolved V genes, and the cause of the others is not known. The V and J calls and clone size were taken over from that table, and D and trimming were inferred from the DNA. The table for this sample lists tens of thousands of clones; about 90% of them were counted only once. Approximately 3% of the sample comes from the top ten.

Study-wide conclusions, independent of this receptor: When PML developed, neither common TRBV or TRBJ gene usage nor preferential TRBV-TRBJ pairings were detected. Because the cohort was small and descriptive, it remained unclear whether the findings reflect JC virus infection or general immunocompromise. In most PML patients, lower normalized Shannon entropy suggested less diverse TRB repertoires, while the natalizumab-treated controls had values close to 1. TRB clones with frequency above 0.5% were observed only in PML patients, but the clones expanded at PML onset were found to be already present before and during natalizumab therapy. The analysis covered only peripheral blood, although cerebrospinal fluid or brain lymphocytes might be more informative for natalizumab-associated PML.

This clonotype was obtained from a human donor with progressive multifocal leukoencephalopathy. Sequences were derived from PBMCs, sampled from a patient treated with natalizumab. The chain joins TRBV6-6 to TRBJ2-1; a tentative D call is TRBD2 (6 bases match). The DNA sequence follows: TGTGCCAGCAGTCCCATAAAGCGGACTAACAACAATGAGCAGTTCTTC. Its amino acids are CASSPIKRTNNNEQFF.